This T cell receptor (beta chain) was captured in a study of T cell responses to AZD1222 COVID-19 vaccine. Comments on this clone: What it binds is not known.

Measured with immunoSEQ multiplex PCR; TCRdb has only the in-frame clones, and not every one. The sample has tens of thousands of clones, approximately 80% seen once. The germline V gene has CDR1 SQVTM and CDR2 ANQGSEA. The CDR3 length is 13 residues. The V end lost 2 bases, the J end lost 4 bases, and 10 bases lay between the germline ends. Study-level findings and limits: The CD4 TCRs associated with vaccination extended across spike and predominated at 160-218 and 743-854. Repertoires in all cases were sampled only once the peak T cell response had passed. Clonal diversity was possibly underestimated, and the donors were mostly white British, with more females.

The V and J genes are TRBV29-1 and TRBJ2-3; D ambiguous. This receptor was taken from an adult who received the AZD1222 COVID-19 vaccine. Sequenced material: peripheral blood, taken 28 days after the second AZD1222 dose. The CDR3 DNA is TGCAGCGTTGAACTGACTGCTGCAGATACGCAGTATTTT. Translated: CSVELTAADTQYF.